The 27 T cell receptor beta chains given below trace back to one sample, sequenced in a study of CD8+CD57+ T cells in acquired aplastic anemia. CDR3 and TCR beta VDJ profiling relied on a genomic DNA template. TCRdb ran MiXCR on the reads and lists one entry per CDR3 protein. The repertoire holds approximately 470,000 distinct CDR3 sequences, with more than 25% as singletons. For sequencing, patients were chosen who had shown expansion of CD8+CD57+ cells by flow cytometry. Sequenced input: sorted CD4+, CD8+, or CD8+CD57+ T cells (not recorded which) from PBMCs. These receptors originate from a human donor with aplastic anemia.

The chain combines TRBV18 with TRBJ1-5; the D is unclear. Germline CDR1 and CDR2: KGHSH and LQKENI. V was pared by 5 bases and J by 4 bases, with 15 bases between. The CDR3 runs 15 residues. CDR3 amino acids: CASSGFDRRNQPQHF. CDR3 in DNA: TGTGCCAGCTCAGGGTTCGATCGTCGGAATCAGCCCCAGCATTTT.

The sample holds a few counts of this clonotype. The V gene is TRBV5-6, the J gene TRBJ2-7; maybe TRBD1 (6 bases). Germline CDR1 SGHDT, CDR2 YYEEEE. V was pared by 4 bases and J by 4 bases, with 18 bases between. This CDR3 comprises 15 residues. The CDR3 sequence: CASSPDFGTQYEQYF. The CDR3 nucleotides read TGTGCCAGCAGCCCGGATTTCGGGACACAATACGAGCAGTACTTC.

This clonotype was found a few times. The CDR3 ends on some other residue instead of the conserved phenylalanine or tryptophan, so this is likely a read error. The chain combines TRBV9 with TRBJ1-5; D perhaps matches TRBD1 (6 bases). CDR1 and CDR2 (germline): SGDLS, YYNGEE. CDR3 length: 14 amino acids. V gave up 4 bases and J gave up 4 bases, with 12 bases separating them. The CDR3 sequence is CASSPGTNNQPQHL. The CDR3 region has the DNA TGTGCCAGCAGCCCAGGGACAAATAATCAGCCCCAGCATCTT.

This clonotype was counted many times. The chain is built from TRBV7-9 and TRBJ2-5; D is unclear. CDR3 length: 13 residues. The ends were cut back, 8 bases at V and 2 bases at J, with 12 bases in the middle. Per the germline V gene, CDR1 is SEHNR and CDR2 is FQNEAQ (reference sequence). Here the CDR3 DNA reads TGTGCCAGCCAAGTCCCTAGTCAAGAGACCCAGTACTTC. Amino acid sequence: CASQVPSQETQYF.

This clonotype has ten or more counts. The rearrangement joins TRBV19 to TRBJ1-1, with D tentatively TRBD1 (6 bases). The CDR3 extends over 14 amino acids. V was clipped by 5 bases and J by 0 bases, with 10 bases between them. Per germline, CDR1 LNHDA and CDR2 SQIVND (reference sequence). The CDR3 coding sequence is TGTGCCAGTAGTCTACAGGGTATGAACACTGAAGCTTTCTTT. The encoded protein is CASSLQGMNTEAFF.

In this sample, this clonotype turned up a few times. The chain recombines TRBV2 with TRBJ2-3; TRBD2 matches 13 bases. V gave up 6 bases and J gave up 6 bases; unmatched junction bases: 6. The CDR3 spans 15 residues. Germline V CDR1 and CDR2: SNHLY, FYNNEI. DNA of the CDR3: TGTGCCAGCAGCGGACTAGCGGGGGATACTGATACGCAGTATTTT. Translated, it gives CASSGLAGDTDTQYF. The complete variable domain, with remaining parts taken from reference TRBV2 and TRBJ2-3, reads EPEVTQTPSHQVTQMGQEVILRCVPISNHLYFYWYRQILGQKVEFLVSFYNNEISEKSEIFDDQFSVERPDGSNFTLKIRSTKLEDSAMYFCASSGLAGDTDTQYFGPGTRLTVL.

V is TRBV11-2 and J is TRBJ1-4; D gene ambiguous. Germline CDR1 SGHAT, CDR2 FQNNGV. Trimming removed 2 bases from V and 7 bases from J, with 23 bases in between. The CDR3 length is 18 residues. The CDR3 nucleotides are TGTGCCAGCAGCTTATATTGGTCGGGGAGGGATCGGGGTGAAAAACTGTTTTTT. This gives the protein CASSLYWSGRDRGEKLFF.

Turning to this clonotype: The conserved phenylalanine or tryptophan is not found at the CDR3 terminus, so this likely reflects a read error. This chain links TRBV4-1 with TRBJ2-7, with a tentative D call TRBD2 (7 bases). Germline V CDR1 and CDR2: MGHRA, YSYEKL. Trimming took 1 base from V and 9 from J, leaving 10 bases between them. The CDR3 spans 12 residues. CDR3 amino acids: CASSQVGGAQYL. For the CDR3, the DNA is TGCGCCAGCAGCCAAGTGGGGGGGGCGCAGTACCTC.

This clonotype was counted between two and nine times. The rearrangement uses TRBV5-5 and TRBJ1-1, with TRBD1 matching 7 bases. The CDR3 is made up of 12 amino acids. The germline CDR1 and CDR2 sequences are SGHKS and YYEKEE (reference sequence). With V trimmed by 10 bases and J by 2 bases, 5 bases remained unmatched. The CDR3 DNA reads TGTGCCGGGGGACAGCTAAACACTGAAGCTTTCTTT. Translated: CAGGQLNTEAFF.

This chain uses TRBV4-3 with TRBJ1-6; D ambiguous. Germline-derived CDR1 and CDR2 are LGHNA and YSLEER. V shed 0 bases and J shed 4 bases, with 16 bases lying between them. The CDR3 runs 18 residues. CDR3 region: CASSQERINLAYNSPLHF. CDR3 nucleotides: TGCGCCAGCAGCCAAGAACGGATTAATCTTGCTTATAATTCACCCCTCCACTTT.

This clonotype has a count of ten or more. The rearrangement links TRBV7-9 to TRBJ1-2; 10 positions agree with TRBD1. Germline CDR1 reads SEHNR; CDR2 reads FQNEAQ (reference sequence). The CDR3 is made up of 15 amino acids. V gave up 2 bases and J gave up 6 bases; unmatched junction bases: 6. The CDR3 is CASSLSFGTGDGYTF. Here the CDR3 DNA reads TGTGCCAGCAGCTTAAGTTTCGGGACAGGGGATGGCTACACCTTC.

This clonotype was observed a handful of times. The V gene is TRBV25-1, the J gene TRBJ2-7; 11 nucleotides agree with TRBD2. This CDR3 has 17 amino acids. Germline V gene data show CDR1 as MGHDK and CDR2 as SYGVNS. The J segment lost 2 bases and the V segment lost 6 bases, leaving 12 bases of the junction unmatched. CDR3 nucleotides: TGTGCCAGCAGCCAACGAAGACTAGCGGGACGAACCTACGAGCAGTACTTC. Protein sequence: CASSQRRLAGRTYEQYF.

This clonotype was detected many times. V and J are TRBV2 and TRBJ1-4; D is unresolved. V was clipped by 8 bases and J by 3 bases, with 10 bases between them. Germline loops: CDR1 SNHLY, CDR2 FYNNEI. The CDR3 covers 13 residues. CDR3 DNA: TGTGCCAGCGGACGGGATCCTAATGAAAAACTGTTTTTT. Translation: CASGRDPNEKLFF.

This chain links TRBV11-2 with TRBJ1-4; D may be TRBD1 (6 bases). Germline CDR1 SGHAT, CDR2 FQNNGV. V lost 0 bases and J 6 bases, leaving 14 bases between the germline ends. The CDR3 has 16 residues. The CDR3 region is CASSLDLSQGYEKLFF. Here the CDR3 DNA reads TGTGCCAGCAGCTTAGATTTAAGTCAGGGGTATGAAAAACTGTTTTTT.

As for this clonotype: Compared with germline, one end of the junction differs, possibly owing to a read error. This rearrangement joins TRBV11-1 to TRBJ1-6; D is unresolved. Germline lookup yields CDR1 SGHAT and CDR2 FQDESV (reference sequence). This CDR3 contains 14 residues. The CDR3 DNA sequence: TGTGCCAGCAACTTAAGGCCCGGGAATTCACCCCTCCACTTT. This gives the protein CASNLRPGNSPLHF.

This clonotype was seen only a few times. The rearrangement links TRBV20-1 to TRBJ2-3; possibly TRBD2 for D (6 bases). V was cut by 1 base and J by 4 bases, with 9 bases left in between. The CDR3 consists of 13 residues. Germline V gene lookup returns CDR1 DFQATT and CDR2 SNEGSKA (reference sequence). In nucleotides, the CDR3 is TGCAGTGCTAGAGGCAGCGGGTCAGATACGCAGTATTTT. Amino acid sequence: CSARGSGSDTQYF.

The chain combines TRBV30 with TRBJ1-2, with 7 bases lining up with TRBD1. The CDR3 extends over 16 amino acids. The germline CDR1 and CDR2 sequences are GTSNPN and SVGIG (reference sequence). Losses at the gene ends were 8 bases for V and 0 bases for J; bases not matched to a gene: 15. The CDR3 protein is CAGSLADRAPNYGYTF. The CDR3 DNA sequence: TGTGCCGGATCTTTGGCCGACAGGGCCCCTAACTATGGCTACACCTTC. The variable domain in full, with the rest retrieved from reference TRBV30 and TRBJ1-2, is SQTIHQWPATLVQPVGSPLSLECTVEGTSNPNLYWYRQAAGRGLQLLFYSVGIGQISSEVPQNLSASRPQDRQFILSSKKLLLSDSGFYLCAGSLADRAPNYGYTFGSGTRLTVV.

This sequence joins TRBV5-1 and TRBJ2-5; D is undetermined. The germline gives CDR1 SGHRS, CDR2 YFSETQ. The CDR3 is 14 residues long. V lost 0 bases to trimming and J lost 2 bases, with 8 bases between them. CDR3 protein: CASSLGAGQETQYF. The CDR3 bases are TGCGCCAGCAGCTTGGGGGCAGGTCAAGAGACCCAGTACTTC.

Ten or more counts support this clonotype. The chain is built from TRBV2 and TRBJ2-7; D perhaps matches TRBD1 (6 bases). The length of the CDR3 is 15 residues. Per germline, CDR1 SNHLY and CDR2 FYNNEI. The V end lost 1 base, the J end lost 0 bases, and 10 bases lay between the germline ends. The CDR3 sequence: CASSEGQVNSYEQYF. The CDR3 region has the DNA TGTGCCAGCAGTGAAGGACAGGTAAACTCCTACGAGCAGTACTTC.

This chain links TRBV9 with TRBJ2-5, with 8 nucleotides matching TRBD2. J lost 2 bases, V lost 3 bases, and 9 bases had no gene match. CDR1 and CDR2 (germline): SGDLS, YYNGEE. CDR3 length: 16 residues. The CDR3 DNA reads as TGTGCCAGCAGCGAGGGGAGGGTAGCGGGACAAGAGACCCAGTACTTC. Its translation is CASSEGRVAGQETQYF.

The CDR3 here is CSVEAGGRFDEQYF. The CDR3 nucleotides are TGCAGCGTTGAAGCGGGGGGGCGATTTGACGAGCAGTACTTC. V and J are TRBV29-1 and TRBJ2-7; 8 bases match TRBD2. Germline assignment: CDR1 SQVTM and CDR2 ANQGSEA. The CDR3 has 14 residues. V trimming: 1 base; J trimming: 5 bases; junction bases outside the gene matches: 7.

The table lists this clonotype with a count of one. The chain carries TRBV10-3 and TRBJ1-1; D is possibly TRBD1 (6 bases). V was cut by 0 bases and J by 6 bases, with 14 bases left in between. Germline CDR1 is ENHRY and CDR2 is SYGVKD. The CDR3 has 15 amino acids. The CDR3 region is CAISESPGAGAEAFF. The CDR3 DNA sequence: TGTGCCATCAGTGAGTCGCCGGGGGCAGGCGCTGAAGCTTTCTTT.

J is TRBJ1-1 and V is TRBV12-3 or TRBV12-4, with TRBD1 matching 10 bases. V was clipped by 5 bases and J by 6 bases; unmatched bases: 9. The CDR3 length is 15 residues. The CDR3: CASSLRQGASAEAFF. The CDR3 DNA follows: TGTGCCAGCAGTCTCCGACAGGGGGCATCGGCTGAAGCTTTCTTT.

This clonotype was detected ten times or more. The CDR3 region is CSVDSRKSGEQYF. CDR3 DNA: TGCAGCGTTGACTCAAGGAAAAGCGGCGAGCAGTACTTC. This chain joins TRBV29-1 and TRBJ2-7, with a tentative D call TRBD2 (5 bases). Trimming pared 3 bases from V and 6 bases from J, leaving 15 bases between. CDR3 size: 13 residues. In germline, CDR1 is SQVTM, CDR2 ANQGSEA.

This clonotype has a handful of counts. The V call is TRBV7-2, the J call TRBJ2-7, with 9 bases lining up with TRBD2. The CDR3 length is 16 residues. Germline V CDR1 and CDR2: SGHTA, FQGNSA. Trimming took 1 base from V and 9 from J; bases not matched to a gene: 13. The CDR3 region has the DNA TGTGCCAGCAGCTTAGGGGACGGCGGGGGGGCCTCGGGGCAGTACTTC. Protein product: CASSLGDGGGASGQYF.

This rearrangement joins TRBV12-3 or TRBV12-4 to TRBJ2-7; the D is unclear. V gave up 3 bases and J gave up 4 bases, with 25 bases separating them. CDR3 length equals 18 residues. CDR3 residues: CASSFYSLSGGPFYEQYF. The DNA for the CDR3 is TGTGCCAGCAGTTTTTATTCGTTGTCGGGTGGACCGTTTTACGAGCAGTACTTC.

V and J are TRBV11-2 and TRBJ2-1, with 10 bases identical to TRBD2. Germline CDR1 is SGHAT and CDR2 is FQNNGV. After removal of 4 bases from V and 10 bases from J, the junction contained 16 bases not matched to a gene. The CDR3 covers 17 residues. The CDR3 DNA reads as TGTGCCAGCAGCTCTACACCCGGGACTAGCGCAGGACGGGAGCAGTTCTTC. Translation: CASSSTPGTSAGREQFF.